This T cell receptor (beta chain) comes out of a study of blood T cell repertoires in COVID-19. Study-level information: Donors in the United States, Italy and Spain gave samples during acute or convalescent COVID-19. PBMCs, B-cell-depleted T cells, or T cells provided the cDNA or gDNA that made up the material.

Authors' methods: Estimated nucleated cell counts came from reference gene primer amplification. Libraries were prepared by immunoSEQ multiplex PCR; TCRdb keeps only in-frame clonotypes and omits some of them. That table supplies the V and J calls and clone size; D and trimming were determined from the DNA. The sample has about 30,000 clones; 60% to 80% are singletons. The specimen sequenced was peripheral blood. The receptor was isolated from an elderly man with acute or convalescent COVID-19.

The CDR3 DNA reads as TGTGCCACCAGCAGGACCGTACAGGGGGGCGAGCAGTACTTC. Translation gives CATSRTVQGGEQYF. V gene TRBV15 combines with J gene TRBJ2-7; 8 bases align to TRBD1. Trimming removed 3 bases from V and 6 bases from J; junction bases left unmatched: 7. Germline CDR1 is LNHNV and CDR2 is YYDKDF (reference sequence). The CDR3 totals 14 residues.